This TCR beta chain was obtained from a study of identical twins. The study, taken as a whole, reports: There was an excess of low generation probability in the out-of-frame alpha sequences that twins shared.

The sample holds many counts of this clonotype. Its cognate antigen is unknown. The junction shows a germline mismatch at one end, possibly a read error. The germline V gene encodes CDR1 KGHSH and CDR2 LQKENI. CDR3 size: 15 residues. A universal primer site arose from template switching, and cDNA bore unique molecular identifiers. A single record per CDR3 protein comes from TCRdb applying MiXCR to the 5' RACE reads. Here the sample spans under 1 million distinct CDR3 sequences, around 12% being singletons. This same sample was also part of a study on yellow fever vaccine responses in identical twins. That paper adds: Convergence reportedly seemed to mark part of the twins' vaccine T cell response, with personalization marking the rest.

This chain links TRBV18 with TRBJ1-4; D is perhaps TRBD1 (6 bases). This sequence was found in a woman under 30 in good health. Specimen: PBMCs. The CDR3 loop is CASSPGTTTNEKLFF. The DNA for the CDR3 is TGCGCCAGCAGCCCCGGGACAACAACTAATGAAAAACTGTTTTTT.